The next 9 T cell receptor beta chains were all read from a single sample in a study of blood T cell repertoires in COVID-19. The assay was immunoSEQ multiplex PCR, and TCRdb's table has in-frame clones only and misses some. This table has under 200,000 clones, approximately 87% appearing once. Material: peripheral blood. All receptors derive from a woman aged 70 to 79 with acute or convalescent COVID-19.

The rearrangement uses TRBV6-6 and TRBJ1-2; no reliable D call. This CDR3 contains 14 residues. The germline V and J ends were trimmed by 6 bases and 3 bases, with 14 bases remaining between them. Germline V gene data show CDR1 as MNHNY and CDR2 as SVGAGI (reference sequence). CDR3 amino acids: CASRDFPSDYGYTF. The CDR3 region has the DNA TGTGCCAGCAGGGACTTCCCTTCCGACTATGGCTACACCTTC.

Worth noting for this clone: One end of the junction is discordant with germline, which a read error may explain. The chain is built from TRBV11-2 and TRBJ1-6; D unclear. There are 13 residues in the CDR3. CDR1 SGHAT and CDR2 FQNNGV come from the germline V gene. CDR3 sequence reads: CASSLEAGSPLHF. The CDR3 DNA sequence: TGTGCCAGCAGCCTAGAAGCGGGTTCACCCCTCCACTTT.

The chain carries TRBV7-8 and TRBJ1-2; D gene ambiguous. V was clipped by 2 bases and J by 0 bases, with 16 bases between them. Germline CDR1 is SGHVS and CDR2 is FQNEAQ. The length of the CDR3 is 17 residues. DNA for the CDR3: TGTGCCAGCAGCTTATTGGTGTCCAGGAACTCTAACTATGGCTACACCTTC. Translating it yields CASSLLVSRNSNYGYTF.

This clone was found a few times. J is TRBJ2-1 and V is TRBV6-5; 7 bases are a match to TRBD1. Trimming at V came to 6 bases and at J to 10 bases, leaving 3 bases not matched to a gene. The length of the CDR3 is 11 residues. Germline values: CDR1 MNHEY, CDR2 SVGAGI. The CDR3 is CASRTGPEQFF. CDR3 nucleotides: TGTGCCAGCAGGACAGGGCCCGAGCAGTTCTTC.

V usage is TRBV15 and J usage is TRBJ1-1; D gene ambiguous. The CDR3 runs to 14 residues. The germline V gene encodes CDR1 LNHNV and CDR2 YYDKDF (reference sequence). V lost 1 base, J lost 0 bases, and 6 bases lay in between. The CDR3 here is CATSRGGVNTEAFF. The CDR3 DNA is TGTGCCACCAGCAGAGGCGGGGTGAACACTGAAGCTTTCTTT.

V gene TRBV7-2 combines with J gene TRBJ1-2; D is perhaps TRBD1 (5 bases). The germline CDR1 and CDR2 sequences are SGHTA and FQGNSA. The V gene lost 5 bases and the J gene lost 8 bases, with 15 bases spanning the gap. This CDR3 has 13 amino acids. CDR3 sequence reads: CASSPGGGWGYTF. The CDR3 nucleotides are TGTGCCAGCAGCCCCGGCGGGGGATGGGGCTACACCTTC.

Only a few counts were recorded for this clone. The chain is built from TRBV12-3 or TRBV12-4 and TRBJ2-7, with TRBD2 as a possible D gene (6 bases). The V end lost 3 bases, the J end lost 2 bases, and 8 bases lay between the germline ends. This CDR3 contains 13 residues. CDR3: CASSFGGTYEQYF. CDR3 DNA sequence: TGTGCCAGCAGTTTCGGCGGGACCTACGAGCAGTACTTC.

Concerning this clone: Distinct nucleotide sequences in the sample also encode this CDR3. The chain links TRBV6-5 to TRBJ1-3; D perhaps matches TRBD1 (6 bases). The CDR3 runs 14 residues. Trimming removed 6 bases at V and 0 bases at J, with 9 bases between. Germline V lookup: CDR1 MNHEY, CDR2 SVGAGI. The CDR3 region is CASRRQASGNTIYF. The CDR3 DNA sequence: TGTGCCAGCAGGAGACAGGCCTCTGGAAACACCATATATTTT.

The chain's CDR3 is CASSQEAPPSVGEQFF. The CDR3 DNA follows: TGCGCCAGCAGCCAAGAGGCCCCTCCTAGCGTCGGTGAGCAGTTCTTC. The chain recombines TRBV4-3 with TRBJ2-1, with a weak D call TRBD2 (6 bases). The CDR3 spans 16 residues. Germline assignment: CDR1 LGHNA and CDR2 YSLEER. The V end lost 0 bases, the J end lost 9 bases, and 18 bases lay between the germline ends.